This T cell receptor beta chain derives from a study of CXCR3-negative and CXCR3-positive naive CD8 T cells. A remark on this clonotype: The antigen is not known.

Broader study findings: In both naive subsets diversity was comparably high, whereas memory CD8+ cells showed much lower diversity. Naive subsets did not differ in surface CD5, and TRB CDR3 properties served to infer TCR strength.

Each TRB cDNA library was prepared by 5' RACE (with UMI labels). After re-calling the 5' RACE reads, TCRdb lists one entry per CDR3 protein, DNA absent. This sample contains around 81,000 distinct CDR3 sequences. Phenotypically, naive CD8+ T cells corresponded to CD45RO-CCR7+CD27+CD95-. The TCR was taken from a human donor in good health. Some clones in this sample may be carry-over from other donors' samples. The sequenced sample was naive CXCR3- CD8+ T cells from blood. Described subset: CD45RO-CCR7+CD27+CD95- naive CD8+ T cells lacking CXCR3 (TNR3-).

CDR3: CASRGFGQGTYEQYF. This chain links TRBV28 with TRBJ2-7; TCRdb gives TRBD1 as the D gene, but with no DNA this cannot be confirmed. The CDR3 spans 15 residues. CDR1 MDHEN and CDR2 SYDVKM come from the germline V gene.